This T cell receptor beta chain was recorded in a study of blood T cell repertoires in COVID-19. Study-level information: COVID-19 samples from acute and convalescent phases originated in the United States, Italy and Spain. Sample material is recorded as cDNA or gDNA derived from T cells, B-cell-depleted T cells, or PBMCs.

The protocol was immunoSEQ multiplex PCR, while the TCRdb copy is restricted to in-frame clones and leaves out a portion. Of approximately 97,000 clones listed, around 88% are singletons. The CDR3 sequence is 14 residues long. Germline V gene sequence: CDR1 MNHEY, CDR2 SVGAGI. Trimming took 6 bases from V and 8 from J; bases not matched to a gene: 10. The specimen sequenced was peripheral blood. The rearrangement joins TRBV6-5 to TRBJ1-2; 9 nucleotides line up with TRBD1. This receptor was obtained from a man aged 50-59 years with COVID-19, enrolled during active disease. This CDR3 is CASRSAGTGKGYTF. CDR3 DNA sequence: TGTGCCAGCAGAAGTGCCGGGACAGGGAAGGGCTACACCTTC.